This T cell receptor beta chain was retrieved from a study of shared clonotypes between healthy human individuals. Study-level points and caveats: Rarefaction showed sorted-subset sequencing was incomplete despite large depth.

The donor cohort consisted entirely of Caucasian adults residing in Nashville, Tennessee. With 5 bases removed from V and 2 bases from J, the gap between germline ends came to 7 bases. The CDR3 length is 11 residues. Germline CDR1 and CDR2: SQVTM and ANQGSEA. Assay: immunoSEQ multiplex PCR; the TCRdb copy retains only in-frame clones and omits some. The sample carries roughly 2.2 million clones, approximately 90% recorded once. This clone is a singleton in its sample. Its antigen remains unidentified. V gene TRBV29-1 combines with J gene TRBJ2-7; D not certain. The TCR originated in a man between 18 and 29 years old in good health. Some clones in this sample may be carry-over from other donors' samples. Sequencing was carried out using naive CD4+ T cells from PBMCs. Subset in this sample: CD45RA+ positively selected. CDR3 DNA: TGCAGCGTTCGGGCTGCCTACGAGCAGTACTTC. Its protein product is CSVRAAYEQYF.